This T cell receptor (beta chain) is drawn from a study of cytomegalovirus exposure and HLA in healthy donors. The CDR3 covers 17 residues. The V segment lost 5 bases and the J segment 9 bases; nucleotides outside the gene matches: 15. Germline V gene data show CDR1 as SGDLS and CDR2 as YYNGEE. The table lists this clone with a count of one. Antigen unknown. General study results and limits: Cytomegalovirus-associated status was assigned to fewer than 200 TCR beta chains.

Sequenced by immunoSEQ multiplex PCR; TCRdb stores in-frame clones only, minus some. The sample carries some 45,000 clones, more than 85% recorded once. Material: PBMCs. The genes are TRBV9 and TRBJ2-1; 12 positions match TRBD2. The source is a man aged 18-30 years in good health and CMV-seronegative. CDR3 protein: CASSAEGLAGGPGEQFF. As DNA, the CDR3 is TGTGCCAGCAGTGCCGAGGGCCTAGCGGGGGGGCCTGGTGAGCAGTTCTTC.